The clone carrying this T cell receptor beta chain has just a few counts. Antigen specificity is unknown. Trimming took 5 bases from V and 1 from J; bases not matched to a gene: 0. The CDR3 is 14 residues long. Germline CDR1 SGHDT, CDR2 YYEEEE. This sample was taken from a study of T cell responses to AZD1222 COVID-19 vaccine. Study at large: Researchers grouped second doses given at about 4 or about 12 weeks into one pool. Study observations and caveats: Receipt of two AZD1222 doses was followed by a rise in Spike-specific TCR breadth and depth. Only a handful of individuals given AZD1222 were seropositive at baseline. After the peak T cell response, and only then, were repertoires sampled.

Data came from immunoSEQ multiplex PCR; TCRdb stores just in-frame clones and leaves some out. Among about 99,000 clones listed, 91% were seen once. Sequencing used peripheral blood, obtained on day 0 of AZD1222 vaccination. V usage is TRBV5-6 and J usage is TRBJ2-2, with TRBD2 matching 9 bases. This clonotype originated in an adult in good health. The CDR3 spells CASRTSGNTGELFF. DNA of the CDR3: TGTGCCAGCAGGACTAGCGGGAACACCGGGGAGCTGTTTTTT.